Listed below are T cell receptor beta chains from one sample, sequenced in a study of cytomegalovirus exposure and HLA in healthy donors. Generated by immunoSEQ multiplex PCR, the TCRdb table keeps only in-frame clones and is missing some. The sample shows some 170,000 clones, around nine tenths of them seen only once. The source material was PBMCs. The receptors come from a man younger than 35 in good health and CMV-seropositive. Both conserved end residues are part of each CDR3. Fields, in order: J gene, V gene, CDR3 protein.

j_call: TRBJ2-7; v_call: TRBV6-6; cdr3_aa: CASAGSYEQYF
j_call: TRBJ2-6; v_call: TRBV25-1; cdr3_aa: CASSGQGGTGANVLTF
j_call: TRBJ2-7; v_call: TRBV7-9; cdr3_aa: CASSLVLASEQYF
j_call: TRBJ1-2; v_call: TRBV5-4; cdr3_aa: CASSARAPYGYTF
j_call: TRBJ1-5; v_call: TRBV27; cdr3_aa: CATADRVGGNQPQHF
j_call: TRBJ1-4; v_call: TRBV7-9; cdr3_aa: CASSLEWTGAQEKLFF
j_call: TRBJ2-6; v_call: TRBV14; cdr3_aa: CASSSYRDVLTF
j_call: TRBJ2-2; v_call: TRBV6-4; cdr3_aa: CASSFDRDTGELFF
j_call: TRBJ1-2; v_call: TRBV28; cdr3_aa: CASSPRTGNGYTF
j_call: TRBJ2-7; v_call: TRBV28; cdr3_aa: CASRPKDRGLYEQYF
j_call: TRBJ2-3; v_call: TRBV7-9; cdr3_aa: CASSSTLGLANTDTQYF
j_call: TRBJ1-5; v_call: TRBV19; cdr3_aa: CASSIGGQLNQPQHF
j_call: TRBJ2-1; v_call: TRBV11-3; cdr3_aa: CASSALLATTYNEQFF
j_call: TRBJ2-2; v_call: TRBV2; cdr3_aa: CASSASGANTGELFF
j_call: TRBJ2-7; v_call: TRBV5-1; cdr3_aa: CASSLAQGLSSYEQYF
j_call: TRBJ1-1; v_call: TRBV7-9; cdr3_aa: CASSRLILRTGSNTEAFF
j_call: TRBJ2-1; v_call: TRBV9; cdr3_aa: CASSQGLGGGGAYNEQFF
j_call: TRBJ2-7; v_call: TRBV9; cdr3_aa: CASSGPLTAGYF
j_call: TRBJ2-5; v_call: TRBV2; cdr3_aa: CASSEGEQTQYF
j_call: TRBJ1-5; v_call: TRBV7-9; cdr3_aa: CASSPGGSNQPQHF
j_call: TRBJ1-5; v_call: TRBV5-1; cdr3_aa: CASSPGFGTGDNQPQHF
j_call: TRBJ2-1; v_call: TRBV28; cdr3_aa: CASSSAAGGVHIYNEQFF
j_call: TRBJ1-4; v_call: TRBV7-2; cdr3_aa: CASSLAPGIVANEKLFF
j_call: TRBJ2-1; v_call: TRBV5-1; cdr3_aa: CASSLVTSVNEQFF
j_call: TRBJ2-3; v_call: TRBV4-1; cdr3_aa: CASSRLAGGGRATDTQYF
j_call: TRBJ1-2; v_call: TRBV4-1; cdr3_aa: CASSQPLRDRVGYGYTF
j_call: TRBJ2-3; v_call: TRBV2; cdr3_aa: CASSETGRADTQYF
j_call: TRBJ1-2; v_call: TRBV19; cdr3_aa: CASSLTDRPYGYTF
j_call: TRBJ2-1; v_call: TRBV2; cdr3_aa: CASIGLAGSDEQFF
j_call: TRBJ2-2; v_call: TRBV19; cdr3_aa: CASSLYTGELFF
j_call: TRBJ2-7; v_call: TRBV7-9; cdr3_aa: CASSLGLAGESSYEQYF
j_call: TRBJ1-1; v_call: TRBV25-1; cdr3_aa: CASSGDRGRLAEAFF
j_call: TRBJ1-5; v_call: TRBV2; cdr3_aa: CASSRDFNQPQHF
j_call: TRBJ1-3; v_call: TRBV13; cdr3_aa: CASSLAGSGNTIYF
j_call: TRBJ2-3; v_call: TRBV9; cdr3_aa: CASSGSADTQYF
j_call: TRBJ1-1; v_call: TRBV21-1; cdr3_aa: CASSKARENTEAFF
j_call: TRBJ2-7; v_call: TRBV19; cdr3_aa: CASSVLAGTYEQYF
j_call: TRBJ2-5; v_call: TRBV9; cdr3_aa: CASSVGLVRETQYF
j_call: TRBJ2-2; v_call: TRBV29-1; cdr3_aa: CSVEGRGNTGELFF
j_call: TRBJ2-2; v_call: TRBV28; cdr3_aa: CASSPGNTGELFF
j_call: TRBJ2-7; v_call: TRBV6-4; cdr3_aa: CASTRRGGRAHEQYF
j_call: TRBJ1-5; v_call: TRBV28; cdr3_aa: CASSRRTGSNQPQHF
j_call: TRBJ1-1; v_call: TRBV4-1; cdr3_aa: CASSQGRGRTEAFF
j_call: TRBJ2-1; v_call: TRBV5-1; cdr3_aa: CASTSAGGYNEQFF
j_call: TRBJ1-5; v_call: TRBV30; cdr3_aa: CAWSRTNSNQPQHF
j_call: TRBJ2-7; v_call: TRBV11-3; cdr3_aa: CASSTGTVSYEQYF
j_call: TRBJ2-7; v_call: TRBV27; cdr3_aa: CASSLGTRSPYEQYF
j_call: TRBJ2-4; v_call: TRBV28; cdr3_aa: CASSLRLLPVYDKNIQYF
j_call: TRBJ1-5; v_call: TRBV29-1; cdr3_aa: CSAAGTGDNQPQHF
j_call: TRBJ2-2; v_call: TRBV2; cdr3_aa: CASRVDPRVGGELFF
j_call: TRBJ1-3; v_call: TRBV2; cdr3_aa: CASGKEGPYSGNTIYF